Following are 10 T cell receptor beta chains from one sample sequenced in a study of blood T cell repertoires in COVID-19. Sequencing was performed with immunoSEQ multiplex PCR; in TCRdb, only in-frame clones are kept and a portion is missing. The table includes about 76,000 clones, 75% to 85% detected once. Input material: peripheral blood. All receptors come from a human donor in a cohort sampled during active COVID-19.

CDR3 loop: CASGLDSQPQHF. CDR3 DNA sequence: TGTGCTAGTGGTTTAGACAGCCAGCCCCAGCATTTT. V usage is TRBV12-5 and J usage is TRBJ1-5; the D gene is possibly TRBD1 (5 bases). CDR3 size: 12 residues. Deletions cut 3 bases from V and 7 bases from J, with 7 bases between. Germline V gene sequence: CDR1 LGHNT, CDR2 FRNRAP.

J is TRBJ1-5 and V is TRBV24-1; D perhaps matches TRBD1 (5 bases). The CDR3 runs 14 residues. Germline-derived CDR1 and CDR2 are KGHDR and SFDVKD. Trimming left V 3 bases short and J 7 bases short, with 12 bases between. The CDR3 DNA is TGTGCCACCAGTGATATCAGGGCGGACCAGCCCCAGCATTTT. Translating gives CATSDIRADQPQHF.

J is TRBJ1-4 and V is TRBV2, with 9 bases matching TRBD1. The germline CDR1 and CDR2 sequences are SNHLY and FYNNEI. This CDR3 comprises 16 residues. With V trimmed by 6 bases and J by 7 bases, 12 bases remained unmatched. CDR3 bases: TGTGCCAGCAGCCCAAGCCCGGGACAGGGTAGTGAAAAACTGTTTTTT. Amino acids: CASSPSPGQGSEKLFF.

The chain combines TRBV5-1 with TRBJ2-2; the D gene is possibly TRBD1 (5 bases). The CDR3 runs 14 residues. Germline V CDR1 and CDR2: SGHRS, YFSETQ. Trimming left V 5 bases short and J 7 bases short, with 15 bases between. This chain's CDR3 is CASSGLVGDGELFF. The CDR3 region has the DNA TGCGCCAGCAGTGGATTAGTAGGGGACGGGGAGCTGTTTTTT.

This clone came up a few times. The chain employs TRBV5-6 and TRBJ2-3, with a possible D match to TRBD1 (6 bases). The V end was cut by 7 bases, the J end by 7 bases, with 13 bases between. This CDR3 has 12 residues. Germline V CDR1 and CDR2: SGHDT, YYEEEE. CDR3 in DNA: TGTGCCAGCGCCCCCGGGACAAATACGCAGTATTTT. Translating it yields CASAPGTNTQYF.

The chain has TRBV13 and TRBJ2-3, with 11 bases lining up with TRBD2. The V and J ends lost 5 bases and 6 bases, in that order; junction bases with no gene match: 10. The CDR3 consists of 16 residues. CDR1 is PRHDT, CDR2 FYEKMQ, per germline (reference sequence). CDR3 region: CASSVLAGGSLDTQYF. The CDR3 bases are TGTGCCAGCAGCGTCCTAGCGGGGGGCTCATTGGATACGCAGTATTTT.

The CDR3 protein is CASSRGQPFSGNTIYF. The CDR3 region has the DNA TGTGCCAGCAGCCGGGGACAGCCGTTCTCTGGAAACACCATATATTTT. V and J are TRBV7-6 and TRBJ1-3, with 7 bases identical to TRBD1. Germline CDR1 reads SGHVS; CDR2 reads FNYEAQ. The J segment lost 0 bases and the V segment lost 5 bases, leaving 7 bases of the junction unmatched. The CDR3 spans 16 residues.

J is TRBJ2-3 and V is TRBV5-1; 9 bases line up with TRBD2. CDR3 length: 15 amino acids. Germline V gives CDR1 SGHRS, CDR2 YFSETQ. Trimming removed 2 bases from V and 4 bases from J; junction bases left unmatched: 5. The CDR3 region has the DNA TGCGCCAGCAGCTTCGGCGGGGGGGTCGCAGATACGCAGTATTTT. Its translation: CASSFGGGVADTQYF.

This clone showed up just a few times. This same CDR3 is encoded by further DNA sequences in the sample. The chain couples TRBV7-9 to TRBJ2-5, with TRBD1 matching over 10 bases. The CDR3 has 16 residues. Germline lookup yields CDR1 SEHNR and CDR2 FQNEAQ (reference sequence). Trimming took 1 base from V and 5 from J; bases not matched to a gene: 7. In DNA, the CDR3 is TGTGCCAGCAGCTTAGGGGACAGGGGACTCCAGGAGACCCAGTACTTC. Its translation: CASSLGDRGLQETQYF.

This rearrangement joins TRBV7-9 to TRBJ1-1, with D tentatively TRBD1 (5 bases). The V gene's germline CDR1 is SEHNR and CDR2 FQNEAQ (reference sequence). The V and J ends lost 11 bases and 4 bases respectively, with 17 bases between them. CDR3 length: 13 residues. Here the CDR3 reads CAGQRGGGTEAFF. For the CDR3, the DNA is TGTGCCGGCCAGCGGGGGGGTGGCACTGAAGCTTTCTTT.